This entry concerns a single TCR beta chain. The entry originates in a study of shared clonotypes between healthy human individuals. The table came from immunoSEQ multiplex PCR; TCRdb's copy has only in-frame clones and leaves some out. The table records under 350,000 clones, around 86% of them present only once. Trimming cost V 4 bases and J 7 bases; bases outside gene matches: 11. From germline, CDR1 is SGHRS and CDR2 YFSETQ. The CDR3 is 17 amino acids. This TCR came from a man between 18 and 29 years old in good health. The V gene is TRBV5-1, the J gene TRBJ2-7, with 16 bases fitting TRBD2. Sequencing was carried out using memory CD8+ T cells sorted from blood. As to subset: CD45RO+ cells pooled with CCR7-negative TemRA cells. The CDR3: CASSPGLAGGRSREQYF. DNA for the CDR3: TGCGCCAGCAGCCCGGGACTAGCGGGAGGGCGTTCTCGGGAGCAGTACTTC.